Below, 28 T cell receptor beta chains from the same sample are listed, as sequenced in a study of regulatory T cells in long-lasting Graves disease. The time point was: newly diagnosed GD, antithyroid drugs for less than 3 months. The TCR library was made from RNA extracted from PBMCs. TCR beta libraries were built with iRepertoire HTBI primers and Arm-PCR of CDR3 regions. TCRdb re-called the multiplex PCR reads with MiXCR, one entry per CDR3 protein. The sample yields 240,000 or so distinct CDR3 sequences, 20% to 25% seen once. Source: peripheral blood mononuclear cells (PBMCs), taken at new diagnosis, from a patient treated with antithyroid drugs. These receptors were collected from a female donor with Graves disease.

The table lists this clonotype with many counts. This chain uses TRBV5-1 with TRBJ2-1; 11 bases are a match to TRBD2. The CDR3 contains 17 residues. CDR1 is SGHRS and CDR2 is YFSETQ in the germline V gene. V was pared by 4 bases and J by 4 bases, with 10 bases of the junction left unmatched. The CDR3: CASSATIAGGRYNEQFF. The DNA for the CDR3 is TGCGCCAGCAGCGCCACAATAGCGGGAGGGAGATACAATGAGCAGTTCTTC.

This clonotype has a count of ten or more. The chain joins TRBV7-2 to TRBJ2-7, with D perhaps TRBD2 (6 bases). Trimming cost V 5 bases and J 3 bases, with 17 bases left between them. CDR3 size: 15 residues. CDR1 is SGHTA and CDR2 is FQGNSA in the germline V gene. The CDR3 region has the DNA TGTGCCAGCAGCGTAGAAAGGGACTCTTACTACGAGCAGTACTTC. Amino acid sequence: CASSVERDSYYEQYF.

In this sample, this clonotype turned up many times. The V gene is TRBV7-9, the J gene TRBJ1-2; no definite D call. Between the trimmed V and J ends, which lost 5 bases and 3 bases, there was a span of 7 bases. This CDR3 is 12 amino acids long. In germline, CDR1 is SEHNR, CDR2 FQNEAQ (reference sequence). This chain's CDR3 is CASSLSDYGYTF. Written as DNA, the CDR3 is TGTGCCAGCAGCCTCTCCGACTATGGCTACACCTTC.

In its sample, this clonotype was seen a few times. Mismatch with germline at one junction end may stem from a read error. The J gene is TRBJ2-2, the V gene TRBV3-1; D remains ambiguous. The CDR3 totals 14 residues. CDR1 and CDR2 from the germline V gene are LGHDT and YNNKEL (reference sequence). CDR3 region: CASTGRHNNGELFF. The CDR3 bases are TGTGCCAGCACAGGACGTCACAACAACGGGGAGCTGTTTTTT. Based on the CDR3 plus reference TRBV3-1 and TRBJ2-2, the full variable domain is DTAVSQTPKYLVTQMGNDKSIKCEQNLGHDTMYWYKQDSKKFLKIMFSYNNKELIINETVPNRFSPKSPDKAHLNLHINSLELGDSAVYFCASTGRHNNGELFFGEGSRLTVL.

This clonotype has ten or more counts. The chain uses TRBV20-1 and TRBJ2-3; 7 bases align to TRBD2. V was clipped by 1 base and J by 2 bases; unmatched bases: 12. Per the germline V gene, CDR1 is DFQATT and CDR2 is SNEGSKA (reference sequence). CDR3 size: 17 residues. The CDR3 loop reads CSARVRGGRDHTDTQYF. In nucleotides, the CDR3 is TGCAGTGCTAGAGTACGCGGGGGACGGGACCACACAGATACGCAGTATTTT.

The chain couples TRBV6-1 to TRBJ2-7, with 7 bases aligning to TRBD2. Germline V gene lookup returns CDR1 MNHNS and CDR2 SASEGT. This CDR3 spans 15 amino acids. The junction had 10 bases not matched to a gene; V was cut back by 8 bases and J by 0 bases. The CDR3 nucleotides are TGTGCCAGCGGCCGGAGCGGGACTAACTCCTACGAGCAGTACTTC. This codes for CASGRSGTNSYEQYF.

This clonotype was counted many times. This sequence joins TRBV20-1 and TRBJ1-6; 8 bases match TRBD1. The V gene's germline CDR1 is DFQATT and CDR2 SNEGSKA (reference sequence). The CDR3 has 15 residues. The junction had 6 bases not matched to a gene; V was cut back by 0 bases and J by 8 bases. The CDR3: CSARDRGRRHSPLHF. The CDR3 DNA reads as TGCAGTGCTAGAGACAGGGGGCGTAGGCATTCACCCCTCCACTTT.

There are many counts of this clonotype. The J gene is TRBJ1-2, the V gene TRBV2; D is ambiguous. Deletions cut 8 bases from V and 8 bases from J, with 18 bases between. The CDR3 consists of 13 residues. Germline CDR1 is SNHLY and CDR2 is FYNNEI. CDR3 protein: CASSIGPASGYTF. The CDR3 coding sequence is TGTGCCAGCTCCATCGGCCCGGCGTCGGGCTACACCTTC.

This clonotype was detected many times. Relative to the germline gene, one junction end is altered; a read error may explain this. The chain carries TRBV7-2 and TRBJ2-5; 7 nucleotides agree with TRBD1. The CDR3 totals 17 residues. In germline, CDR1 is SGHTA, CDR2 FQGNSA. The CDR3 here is CASTLRYWASGGETQYF. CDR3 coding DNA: TGTGCCAGCACCTTACGCTACTGGGCCTCAGGGGGAGAGACCCAGTACTTC. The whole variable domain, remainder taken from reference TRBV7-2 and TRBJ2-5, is GAGVSQSPSNKVTEKGKDVELRCDPISGHTALYWYRQSLGQGLEFLIYFQGNSAPDKSGLPSDRFSAERTGGSVSTLTIQRTQQEDSAVYLCASTLRYWASGGETQYFGPGTRLLVL.

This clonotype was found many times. The CDR3 spells CSAPRTGQFQETQYF. Here the CDR3 DNA reads TGCAGTGCCCCGAGGACAGGGCAATTTCAAGAGACCCAGTACTTC. V and J are TRBV20-1 and TRBJ2-5; 8 bases line up with TRBD1. Germline V lookup: CDR1 DFQATT, CDR2 SNEGSKA (reference sequence). Unmatched junction bases numbered 11, after V lost 6 bases and J lost 2 bases. The CDR3 is made up of 15 amino acids.

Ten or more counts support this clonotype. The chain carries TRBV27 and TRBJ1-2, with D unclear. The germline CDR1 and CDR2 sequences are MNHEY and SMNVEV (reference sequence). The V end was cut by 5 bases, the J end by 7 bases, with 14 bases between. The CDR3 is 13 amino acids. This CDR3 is CASSRGRPSGYTF. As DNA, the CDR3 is TGTGCCAGCAGTCGCGGCCGCCCGAGTGGCTACACCTTC.

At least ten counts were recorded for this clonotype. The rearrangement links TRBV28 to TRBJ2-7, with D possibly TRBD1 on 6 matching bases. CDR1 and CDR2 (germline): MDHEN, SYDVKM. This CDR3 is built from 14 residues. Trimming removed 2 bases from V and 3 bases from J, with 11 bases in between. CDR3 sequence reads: CASSLRQAGYEQYF. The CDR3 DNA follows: TGTGCCAGCAGTTTACGACAGGCTGGCTACGAGCAGTACTTC.

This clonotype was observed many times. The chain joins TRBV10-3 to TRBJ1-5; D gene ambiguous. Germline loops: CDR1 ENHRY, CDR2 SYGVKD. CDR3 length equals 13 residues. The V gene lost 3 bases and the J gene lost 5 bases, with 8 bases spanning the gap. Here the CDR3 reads CAISEGSHQPQHF. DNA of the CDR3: TGTGCCATCAGTGAAGGCAGCCATCAGCCCCAGCATTTT.

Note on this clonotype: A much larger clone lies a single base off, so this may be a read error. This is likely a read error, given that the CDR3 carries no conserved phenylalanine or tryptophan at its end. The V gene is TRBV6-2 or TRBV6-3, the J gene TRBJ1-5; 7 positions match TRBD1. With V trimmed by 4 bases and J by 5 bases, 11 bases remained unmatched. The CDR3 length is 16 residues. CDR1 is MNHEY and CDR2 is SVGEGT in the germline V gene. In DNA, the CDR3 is TGTGCCAGCAGTTTCGACAGGGTCACGTATTATCAGCCCCAGCATTCT. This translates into CASSFDRVTYYQPQHS.

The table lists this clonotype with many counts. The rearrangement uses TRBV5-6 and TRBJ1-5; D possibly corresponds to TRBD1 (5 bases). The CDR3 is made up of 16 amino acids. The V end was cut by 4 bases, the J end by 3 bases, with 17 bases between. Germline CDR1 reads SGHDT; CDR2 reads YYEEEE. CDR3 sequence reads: CASSPNRRGDNQPQHF. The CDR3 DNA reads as TGTGCCAGCAGCCCCAACCGGAGGGGAGACAATCAGCCCCAGCATTTT. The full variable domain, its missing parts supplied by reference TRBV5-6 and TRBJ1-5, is DAGVTQSPTHLIKTRGQQVTLRCSPKSGHDTVSWYQQALGQGPQFIFQYYEEEERQRGNFPDRFSGHQFPNYSSELNVNALLLGDSALYLCASSPNRRGDNQPQHFGDGTRLSIL.

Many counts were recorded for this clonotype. DNA of the CDR3: TGCGCCAGCAGCCAAGTGGGGACAGGACGGGGTACTGAAGCTTTCTTT. Its protein product is CASSQVGTGRGTEAFF. This chain connects TRBV4-1 to TRBJ1-1; 8 bases fit TRBD1. Germline V gene sequence: CDR1 MGHRA, CDR2 YSYEKL. V was pared by 1 base and J by 5 bases, with 9 bases of the junction left unmatched. The CDR3 is made up of 16 amino acids.

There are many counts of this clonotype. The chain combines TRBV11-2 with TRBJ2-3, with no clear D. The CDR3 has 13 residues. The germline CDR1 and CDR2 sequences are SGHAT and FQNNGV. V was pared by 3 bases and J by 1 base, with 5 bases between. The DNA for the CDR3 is TGTGCCAGCAGCTTTTCCGGCACAGATACGCAGTATTTT. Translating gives CASSFSGTDTQYF.

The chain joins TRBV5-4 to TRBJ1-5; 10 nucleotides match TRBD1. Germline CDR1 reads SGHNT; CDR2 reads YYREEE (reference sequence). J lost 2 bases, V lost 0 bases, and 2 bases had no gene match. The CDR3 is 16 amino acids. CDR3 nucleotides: TGTGCCAGCAGCTTGGGCGGGACAGGGGGCAATCAGCCCCAGCATTTT. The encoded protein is CASSLGGTGGNQPQHF.

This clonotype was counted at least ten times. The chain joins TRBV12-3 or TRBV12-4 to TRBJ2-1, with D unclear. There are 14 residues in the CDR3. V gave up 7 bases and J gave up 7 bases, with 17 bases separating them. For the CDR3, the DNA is TGTGCCAGCACGCTCCGGCGGCTCCCTAATGAGCAGTTCTTC. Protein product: CASTLRRLPNEQFF.

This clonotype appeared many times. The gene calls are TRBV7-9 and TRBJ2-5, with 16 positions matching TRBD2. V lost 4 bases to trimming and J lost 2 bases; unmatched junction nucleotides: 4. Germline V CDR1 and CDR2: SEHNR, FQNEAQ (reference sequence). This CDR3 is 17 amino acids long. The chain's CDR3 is CASSSGTSGRGQETQYF. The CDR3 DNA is TGTGCCAGCAGCTCTGGGACTAGCGGGAGGGGACAAGAGACCCAGTACTTC.

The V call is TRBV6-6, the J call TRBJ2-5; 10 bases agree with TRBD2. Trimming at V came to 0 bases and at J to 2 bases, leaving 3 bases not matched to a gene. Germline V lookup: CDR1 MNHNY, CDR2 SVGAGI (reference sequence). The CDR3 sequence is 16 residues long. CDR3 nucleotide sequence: TGTGCCAGCAGTTACTCGGGGACTAGCGCGCAAGAGACCCAGTACTTC. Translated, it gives CASSYSGTSAQETQYF.

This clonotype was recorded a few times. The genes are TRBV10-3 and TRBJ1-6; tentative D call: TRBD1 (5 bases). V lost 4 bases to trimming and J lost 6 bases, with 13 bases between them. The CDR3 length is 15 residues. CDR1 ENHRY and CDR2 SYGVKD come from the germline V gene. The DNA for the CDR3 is TGTGCCATCAGTGGGGGGTTCTCTGTTAATTCACCCCTCCACTTT. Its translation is CAISGGFSVNSPLHF.

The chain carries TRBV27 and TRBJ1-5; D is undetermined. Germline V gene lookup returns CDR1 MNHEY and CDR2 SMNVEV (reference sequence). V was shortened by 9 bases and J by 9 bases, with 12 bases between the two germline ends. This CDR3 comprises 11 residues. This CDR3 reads CARKDPRPQHF. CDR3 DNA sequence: TGTGCCAGGAAAGACCCTCGGCCCCAGCATTTT.

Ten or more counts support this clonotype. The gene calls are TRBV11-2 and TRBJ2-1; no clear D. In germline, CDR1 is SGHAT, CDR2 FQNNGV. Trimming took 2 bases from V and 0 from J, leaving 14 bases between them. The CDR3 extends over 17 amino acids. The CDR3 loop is CASSLLSWSDSYNEQFF. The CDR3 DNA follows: TGTGCCAGCAGCTTATTGTCTTGGAGCGACTCCTACAATGAGCAGTTCTTC.

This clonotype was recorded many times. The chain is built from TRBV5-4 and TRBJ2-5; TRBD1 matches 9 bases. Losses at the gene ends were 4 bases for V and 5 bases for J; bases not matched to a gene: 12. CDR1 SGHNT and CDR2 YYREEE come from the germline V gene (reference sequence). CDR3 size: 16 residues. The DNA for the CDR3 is TGTGCCAGCAGCGGCGAACAGGGGGCCCTATTTGAGACCCAGTACTTC. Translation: CASSGEQGALFETQYF.

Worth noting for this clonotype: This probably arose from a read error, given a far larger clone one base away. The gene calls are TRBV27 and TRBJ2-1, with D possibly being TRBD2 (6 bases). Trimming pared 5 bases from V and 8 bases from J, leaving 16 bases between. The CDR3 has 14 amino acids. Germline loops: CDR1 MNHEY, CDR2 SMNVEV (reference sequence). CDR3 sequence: CASSNPGGSDEQFF. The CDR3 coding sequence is TGTGCCAGCAGTAACCCCGGGGGTAGCGATGAGCAGTTCTTC.

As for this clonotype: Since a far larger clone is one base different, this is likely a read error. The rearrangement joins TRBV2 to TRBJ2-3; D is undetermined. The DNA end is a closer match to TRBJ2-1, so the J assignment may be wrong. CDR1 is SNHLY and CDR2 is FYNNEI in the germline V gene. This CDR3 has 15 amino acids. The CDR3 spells CASSLCGMAINEQFF. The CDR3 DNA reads TGTGCCAGCAGTTTATGTGGGATGGCCATCAATGAGCAGTTCTTC.

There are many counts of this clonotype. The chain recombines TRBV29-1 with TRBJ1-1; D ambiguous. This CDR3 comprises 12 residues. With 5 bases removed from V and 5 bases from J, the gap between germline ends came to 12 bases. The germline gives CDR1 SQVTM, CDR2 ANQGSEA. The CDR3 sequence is CSVREGETEAFF. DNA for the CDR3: TGCAGCGTTCGAGAGGGTGAAACTGAAGCTTTCTTT. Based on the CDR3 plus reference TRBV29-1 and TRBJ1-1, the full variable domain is SAVISQKPSRDICQRGTSLTIQCQVDSQVTMMFWYRQQPGQSLTLIATANQGSEATYESGFVIDKFPISRPNLTFSTLTVSNMSPEDSSIYLCSVREGETEAFFGQGTRLTVV.